Below, 12 T cell receptor beta chains from the same sample are listed, as sequenced in a study of T cells in Graves' hyperthyroidism and ophthalmopathy. From RNA transcripts, TCR beta CDR3 regions were amplified. RT-PCR in the first round (using the HTBI primer set) targeted the TCR CDR3. TCRdb fed the multiplex PCR reads into MiXCR, producing one record per CDR3 protein. The table has hundreds of thousands of distinct CDR3 sequences, 13% to 15% seen once; the top ten hold roughly a tenth. Sequenced input: blood. The receptor set was obtained from a woman aged 18 to 35 with Graves' hyperthyroidism.

The rearrangement joins TRBV10-1 to TRBJ2-1; 10 bases map to TRBD2. This CDR3 region has 15 residues. The germline gives CDR1 WNHNN, CDR2 SYGVQD (reference sequence). V was pared by 2 bases and J by 7 bases, with 5 bases of the junction left unmatched. The DNA of the CDR3 is TGCGCCAGCAGTGAGGCTAGCGGGGGACAAAATGAGCAGTTCTTC. This codes for CASSEASGGQNEQFF.

This clonotype has only a few counts. The rearrangement uses TRBV6-1 and TRBJ1-2, with D uncertain. This CDR3 region has 14 residues. Germline-derived CDR1 and CDR2 are MNHNS and SASEGT. The V gene lost 1 base and the J gene lost 4 bases, with 10 bases spanning the gap. For the CDR3, the DNA is TGTGCCAGCAGTGAAGGAGGCAAACGCTATGGCTACACCTTC. This encodes CASSEGGKRYGYTF.

The chain links TRBV7-2 to TRBJ1-3; D gene uncertain. Germline CDR1 SGHTA, CDR2 FQGNSA. The CDR3 spans 16 residues. V lost 5 bases, J lost 0 bases, and 14 bases lay in between. DNA of the CDR3: TGTGCCAGCAGCCTTTTGGTCTTCAGCTCTGGAAACACCATATATTTT. Translated, it gives CASSLLVFSSGNTIYF.

The chain combines TRBV11-2 with TRBJ2-3; possible D gene TRBD2, 5 bases. CDR1 is SGHAT and CDR2 is FQNNGV in the germline V gene. The CDR3 is made up of 15 amino acids. The germline V and J ends were trimmed by 7 bases and 0 bases, with 14 bases remaining between them. CDR3 region: CASNPIAISTDTQYF. For the CDR3, the DNA is TGTGCCAGCAACCCAATAGCGATTAGCACAGATACGCAGTATTTT.

This clonotype was observed a handful of times. The chain has TRBV7-8 and TRBJ2-4; TRBD2 might be the D (6 bases). This CDR3 has 16 residues. CDR1 and CDR2 from the germline V gene are SGHVS and FQNEAQ. The V end was cut by 2 bases, the J end by 1 base, with 12 bases between. The CDR3 sequence is CASSLMSGVAKNIQYF. CDR3 coding DNA: TGTGCCAGCAGCTTAATGTCGGGAGTGGCCAAAAACATTCAGTACTTC.

This clonotype was seen ten or more times. This chain uses TRBV13 with TRBJ1-2, with 10 bases lining up with TRBD1. The CDR3 contains 18 residues. Germline CDR1 and CDR2: PRHDT and FYEKMQ (reference sequence). The V gene end was trimmed by 2 bases and the J gene end by 4 bases; junction bases not matched to a gene: 13. In DNA, the CDR3 is TGTGCCAGCAGCTTAAGCGGGGACTGGGACAGGGGATCCTATGGCTACACCTTC. This sequence encodes CASSLSGDWDRGSYGYTF.

This clonotype was observed many times. This chain connects TRBV7-8 to TRBJ1-2; 8 bases are a match to TRBD1. V lost 6 bases, J lost 6 bases, and 3 bases stayed unmatched. CDR3 length: 12 amino acids. CDR1 and CDR2 (germline): SGHVS, FQNEAQ. CDR3 region: CASRTGADGYTF. CDR3 in DNA: TGTGCCAGCAGGACAGGGGCTGATGGCTACACCTTC.

This clonotype was observed a few times. This rearrangement joins TRBV20-1 to TRBJ2-3; D is undetermined. CDR1 is DFQATT, CDR2 SNEGSKA, per germline (reference sequence). Trimming stripped 3 bases from V and 6 bases from J, with 19 bases between. This CDR3 has 15 amino acids. CDR3 residues: CSARSASVVGDTQYF. The CDR3 bases are TGCAGTGCTAGGAGCGCTAGTGTAGTGGGGGATACGCAGTATTTT.

The table lists this clonotype with many counts. CDR3 nucleotide sequence: TGTGCCAGCAGCTTCGTTTCAGATACGCAGTATTTT. Its translation: CASSFVSDTQYF. V usage is TRBV11-1 and J usage is TRBJ2-3; D not resolved. Germline V CDR1 and CDR2: SGHAT, FQDESV (reference sequence). V shed 3 bases and J shed 4 bases, with 5 bases lying between them. There are 12 residues in the CDR3.

In its sample, this clonotype was seen a few times. The chain employs TRBV19 and TRBJ1-1; the D gene is possibly TRBD1 (5 bases). Germline values: CDR1 LNHDA, CDR2 SQIVND (reference sequence). The CDR3 spans 14 residues. Deletions cut 4 bases from V and 5 bases from J, with 14 bases between. DNA of the CDR3: TGTGCCAGTAGTAGAGTTGGGGGATTAACTGAAGCTTTCTTT. Its protein is CASSRVGGLTEAFF.

V gene TRBV6-2 or TRBV6-3 combines with J gene TRBJ2-6; D call uncertain. CDR3 length equals 11 residues. Germline V CDR1 and CDR2: MNHEY, SVGEGT. V lost 4 bases and J lost 7, with 2 bases in between. DNA of the CDR3: TGTGCCAGCAGTTTTGCCAACGTCCTGACTTTC. This codes for CASSFANVLTF.

The CDR3 bases are TGCAGCGTTGGCAGCCTATTCTCCTACGAGCAGTACTTC. Translation gives CSVGSLFSYEQYF. J is TRBJ2-7 and V is TRBV29-1; no firm D call. Germline V lookup: CDR1 SQVTM, CDR2 ANQGSEA. V dropped 4 bases and J dropped 0 bases, with 10 bases sitting between them. The CDR3 runs to 13 residues.